Listed here are 4 T cell receptor beta chains from one sample, sequenced in a study of neurological immune-mediated disorders. Via MiXCR, TCRdb re-called the 5' RACE reads, giving one row per CDR3 protein. In the table there are tens of thousands of distinct CDR3 sequences, 10% of which are singletons. The time point is: longitudinal time-point 1 (baseline). The sample was PBMCs. The receptor set was obtained from a young man in good health.

The gene calls are TRBV28 and TRBJ2-3; no definite D call. V was cut by 3 bases and J by 2 bases, with 12 bases left in between. The CDR3 has 15 residues. Per germline, CDR1 MDHEN and CDR2 SYDVKM. The CDR3 loop is CASSFNGKNTDTQYF. DNA for the CDR3: TGTGCCAGCAGTTTCAATGGCAAAAACACAGATACGCAGTATTTT.

This clonotype appeared many times. The V call is TRBV20-1, the J call TRBJ1-4, with a possible D match to TRBD1 (5 bases). Germline V CDR1 and CDR2: DFQATT, SNEGSKA (reference sequence). The CDR3 spans 13 residues. V was trimmed by 3 bases and J by 3 bases, leaving 8 bases between them. This chain's CDR3 is CSASPGPNEKLFF. In DNA, the CDR3 is TGCAGTGCTAGCCCGGGACCTAATGAAAAACTGTTTTTT.

This clonotype was observed a handful of times. The rearrangement links TRBV20-1 to TRBJ2-1; either TRBD1 or TRBD2 may fit D (6 bases each). V dropped 6 bases and J dropped 5 bases, with 20 bases sitting between them. Germline assignment: CDR1 DFQATT and CDR2 SNEGSKA (reference sequence). The CDR3 is 15 amino acids. As DNA, the CDR3 is TGCAGTGCCACTACGGGGGCTTTTAACCACAATGAGCAGTTCTTC. This translates into CSATTGAFNHNEQFF.

This clonotype was counted many times. The genes are TRBV7-2 and TRBJ2-1; 14 bases agree with TRBD2. This CDR3 is 16 amino acids long. Germline-derived CDR1 and CDR2 are SGHTA and FQGNSA. V dropped 1 base and J dropped 12; count of bases not matched to a gene: 8. The CDR3 DNA follows: TGTGCCAGCAGCTTAGATTCCGGGACTAGCGGGAGAGGGCAGTTCTTC. Translated, it gives CASSLDSGTSGRGQFF.